One and the same sample provided the 12 T cell receptor beta chains below, sequenced in a study of vaccination effects on CD4 cells after COVID-19. Antigen-specific CD4+ T cells expanded by the ViraFEST assay with viral peptide pools were then sequenced. Subsequent to 10 days of culture, CD4+ T cells were isolated. Confirmation by PCR established that the person had SARS-CoV-2 infection between March and December 2020. Vaccination of participants consisted of two doses of either the BNT162b2 or mRNA-1273 vaccine. Only in-frame clones appear in the TCRdb table, and some are missing; sequencing was by immunoSEQ multiplex PCR. The table has 15,000 to 20,000 clones, about four fifths seen once. No antigen has been identified for these receptors. The sequences come from CD4+ T cells from PBMCs cultured with SARS-CoV-2 spike peptides, collected after COVID-19 vaccination. Receptors originate from a human donor who had a prior SARS-CoV-2 infection.

This chain joins TRBV5-1 and TRBJ2-7; the D gene is possibly TRBD2 (6 bases). This CDR3 contains 14 residues. V was pared by 4 bases and J by 2 bases, with 13 bases between. CDR1 and CDR2 (germline): SGHRS, YFSETQ. The CDR3 loop is CASSTTGGAYEQYF. The CDR3 nucleotides are TGCGCCAGCAGCACCACTGGCGGGGCCTACGAGCAGTACTTC.

V gene TRBV5-6 combines with J gene TRBJ2-5; D perhaps matches TRBD2 (6 bases). The V end was cut by 3 bases, the J end by 1 base, with 13 bases between. Per the germline V gene, CDR1 is SGHDT and CDR2 is YYEEEE. The CDR3 is made up of 15 amino acids. CDR3 sequence reads: CASSSSRGGQETQYF. In DNA, the CDR3 is TGTGCCAGCAGCTCGAGTAGGGGAGGCCAAGAGACCCAGTACTTC.

The V gene is TRBV2, the J gene TRBJ1-5; D possibly corresponds to TRBD1 (5 bases). The V end was cut by 4 bases, the J end by 4 bases, with 8 bases between. CDR1 is SNHLY, CDR2 FYNNEI, per germline. The CDR3 length is 13 residues. DNA for the CDR3: TGTGCCAGCAGTGTGGGGCGGAATCAGCCCCAGCATTTT. Translation: CASSVGRNQPQHF.

CDR3 nucleotides: TGTGCCAGCAGCCCGCCTACAGGGGGCGGGGGGGAGACCCAGTACTTC. Translating gives CASSPPTGGGGETQYF. This chain joins TRBV7-2 and TRBJ2-5, with a weak D call TRBD1 (9 bases). Trimming removed 5 bases from V and 5 bases from J, with 21 bases in between. Germline values: CDR1 SGHTA, CDR2 FQGNSA. This CDR3 contains 16 residues. Full variable domain (missing parts from reference TRBV7-2 and TRBJ2-5): GAGVSQSPSNKVTEKGKDVELRCDPISGHTALYWYRQSLGQGLEFLIYFQGNSAPDKSGLPSDRFSAERTGGSVSTLTIQRTQQEDSAVYLCASSPPTGGGGETQYFGPGTRLLVL.

The chain employs TRBV9 and TRBJ1-3; D is unclear. Germline V CDR1 and CDR2: SGDLS, YYNGEE. V dropped 0 bases and J dropped 2 bases, with 3 bases sitting between them. CDR3 length: 13 residues. This CDR3 is CASSVAPGNTIYF. CDR3 nucleotides: TGTGCCAGCAGCGTAGCACCTGGAAACACCATATATTTT.

This clone appeared once. The chain employs TRBV5-5 and TRBJ1-3; D might be TRBD1 (5 bases). V lost 0 bases and J 3 bases, leaving 16 bases between the germline ends. The CDR3 consists of 17 residues. The germline CDR1 and CDR2 sequences are SGHKS and YYEKEE (reference sequence). The CDR3 DNA reads as TGTGCCAGCAGCTTGGAGGGGTCCTATCGTAGTGGAAACACCATATATTTT. Translation gives CASSLEGSYRSGNTIYF.

This clone was detected only a few times. The CDR3 DNA reads TGTGCCAGCAGCCAAGGGTGGCAGGTTAACTATGGCTACACCTTC. It translates to CASSQGWQVNYGYTF. V usage is TRBV3-1 (or the pseudogene TRBV3-2) and J usage is TRBJ1-2; no firm D call. This CDR3 spans 15 amino acids. Trimming pared 1 base from V and 1 base from J, leaving 10 bases between. CDR1 is LGHDT, CDR2 YNNKEL, per germline (reference sequence).

This chain connects TRBV11-2 to TRBJ2-1; no firm D call. CDR1 is SGHAT and CDR2 is FQNNGV in the germline V gene. V was trimmed by 1 base and J by 10 bases, leaving 8 bases between them. The CDR3 sequence is 12 residues long. CDR3 nucleotide sequence: TGTGCCAGCAGCTTAGTTTGGGGAGAGCAGTTCTTC. It translates to CASSLVWGEQFF.

The gene calls are TRBV6-5 and TRBJ2-7, with D unclear. The ends were cut back, 0 bases at V and 3 bases at J, with 12 bases in the middle. The CDR3 covers 15 residues. Germline V CDR1 and CDR2: MNHEY, SVGAGI. This chain's CDR3 is CASSYSSAFSYEQYF. CDR3 DNA sequence: TGTGCCAGCAGTTACTCCTCCGCCTTCAGCTACGAGCAGTACTTC.

The V call is TRBV7-8, the J call TRBJ1-3; TRBD1 aligns across 7 bases. The V and J ends lost 4 bases and 0 bases, in that order; junction bases with no gene match: 9. The CDR3 consists of 17 residues. Germline V gives CDR1 SGHVS, CDR2 FQNEAQ. The CDR3 nucleotides read TGTGCCAGCAGCTCGGGATTAGGGACAGCCTCTGGAAACACCATATATTTT. Translation: CASSSGLGTASGNTIYF.

The chain uses TRBV6-5 and TRBJ2-7, with 11 positions matching TRBD2. Germline loops: CDR1 MNHEY, CDR2 SVGAGI. With 10 bases clipped from V and 2 bases from J, the junction kept 10 bases outside the gene matches. The CDR3 is 15 residues long. The CDR3 nucleotides read TGTGCCACCAAGACGGGGACTAGCGGCCCCTACGAGCAGTACTTC. Its translation is CATKTGTSGPYEQYF.

This sequence joins TRBV20-1 and TRBJ1-2; D unresolved. This CDR3 spans 14 amino acids. Germline V gene lookup returns CDR1 DFQATT and CDR2 SNEGSKA (reference sequence). The V and J ends lost 3 bases and 5 bases respectively, with 16 bases between them. CDR3 protein: CSASSLRTRYGYTF. The CDR3 DNA sequence: TGCAGTGCTAGTTCACTCCGGACCCGGTATGGCTACACCTTC.